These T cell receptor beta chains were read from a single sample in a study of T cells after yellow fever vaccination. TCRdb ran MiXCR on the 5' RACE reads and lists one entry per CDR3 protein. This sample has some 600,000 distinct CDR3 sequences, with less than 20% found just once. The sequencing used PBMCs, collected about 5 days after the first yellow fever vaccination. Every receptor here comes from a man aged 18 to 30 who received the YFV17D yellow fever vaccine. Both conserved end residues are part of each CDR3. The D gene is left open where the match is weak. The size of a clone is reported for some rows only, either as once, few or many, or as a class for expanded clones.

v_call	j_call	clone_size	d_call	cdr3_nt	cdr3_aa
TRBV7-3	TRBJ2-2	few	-	TGTGCCAGCAGCTTAGAGGGACAAACCACCGGGGAGCTGTTTTTT	CASSLEGQTTGELFF
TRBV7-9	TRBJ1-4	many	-	TGTGCCAGCAGCTTGGAGCGAACTAATGAAAAACTGTTTTTT	CASSLERTNEKLFF
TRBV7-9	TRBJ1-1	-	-	TGTGCCAGCCTGGTATTAGGGGAGCGCACTGAAGCTTTCTTT	CASLVLGERTEAFF
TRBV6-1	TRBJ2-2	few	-	TGTGCCAGCAGGTTCCGTAGGACAGCGAACACCGGGGAGCTGTTTTTT	CASRFRRTANTGELFF
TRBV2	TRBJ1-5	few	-	TGTGCCAGCAGTGAGACCGGGGGGCGTCAGCCCCAGCATTTT	CASSETGGRQPQHF
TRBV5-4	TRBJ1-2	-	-	TGTGCCAGCAGCACCGGGGGAGGGCTTCAGGAGGGCTACACCTTC	CASSTGGGLQEGYTF
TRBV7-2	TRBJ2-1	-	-	TGTGCCAGCAGCTTACTTTCGGCGGCTGAGCAGTTCTTC	CASSLLSAAEQFF
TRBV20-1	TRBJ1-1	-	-	TGCAGTGCTAGAGATCCCAGGGAGAAGACAGGGAACACTGAAGCTTTCTTT	CSARDPREKTGNTEAFF
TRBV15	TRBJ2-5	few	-	TGTGCCACCAGCGGTTCTCCGGGGAGCGGGGAGACCCAGTACTTC	CATSGSPGSGETQYF
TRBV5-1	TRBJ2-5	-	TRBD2	TGCGCCAGCAGCTTCAGCGGGAGGTCCCAAGAGACCCAGTACTTC	CASSFSGRSQETQYF
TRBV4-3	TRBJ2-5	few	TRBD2	TGCGCCAGCAGCCAAGCGCTAGCGGGGGAAGAGACCCAGTACTTC	CASSQALAGEETQYF
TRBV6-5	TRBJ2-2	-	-	TGTGCCAGCAGTTACCCCGGCCGGGAGCTGTTTTTT	CASSYPGRELFF
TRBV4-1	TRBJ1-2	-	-	TGCGCCAGCAGCCAAGATCTCAGGGGCCACGCTGGCTACACCTTC	CASSQDLRGHAGYTF
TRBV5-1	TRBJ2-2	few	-	TGCGCCAGCAGCTTGTGGTCCGAAAGCGGGGAGCTGTTTTTT	CASSLWSESGELFF
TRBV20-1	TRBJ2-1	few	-	TGCAGTGCTAGAGGTTTCGGGCTAGCAGGCGCCAATGAGCAGTTCTTC	CSARGFGLAGANEQFF
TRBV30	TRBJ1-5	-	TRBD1	TGTGCCTGGAGTGGGCAGGGGGAACAGCCCCAGCATTTT	CAWSGQGEQPQHF
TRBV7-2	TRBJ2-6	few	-	TGTGCCAGCAGCTTCGGACGGTTCTCTGGGGCCAACGTCCTGACTTTC	CASSFGRFSGANVLTF
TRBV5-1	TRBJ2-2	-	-	TGCGCCAGCAGCTTGGGGGTTCGACAGAACACCGGGGAGCTGTTTTTT	CASSLGVRQNTGELFF
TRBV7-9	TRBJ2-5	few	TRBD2	TGTGCCAGCAGCTGGGGGGGGGAGGAGACCCAGTACTTC	CASSWGGEETQYF
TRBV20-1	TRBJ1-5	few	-	TGCAGTGCTAGAGAGTTTGAGGGGGGCAAGCCCCAGCATTTT	CSAREFEGGKPQHF
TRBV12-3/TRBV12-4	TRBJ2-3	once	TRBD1	TGTGCCAGCAGTCTCACAGGGGGTATCGCAGATACGCAGTATTTT	CASSLTGGIADTQYF
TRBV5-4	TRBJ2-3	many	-	TGTGCCAGCCACAGGGGCACAGATACGCAGTATTTT	CASHRGTDTQYF